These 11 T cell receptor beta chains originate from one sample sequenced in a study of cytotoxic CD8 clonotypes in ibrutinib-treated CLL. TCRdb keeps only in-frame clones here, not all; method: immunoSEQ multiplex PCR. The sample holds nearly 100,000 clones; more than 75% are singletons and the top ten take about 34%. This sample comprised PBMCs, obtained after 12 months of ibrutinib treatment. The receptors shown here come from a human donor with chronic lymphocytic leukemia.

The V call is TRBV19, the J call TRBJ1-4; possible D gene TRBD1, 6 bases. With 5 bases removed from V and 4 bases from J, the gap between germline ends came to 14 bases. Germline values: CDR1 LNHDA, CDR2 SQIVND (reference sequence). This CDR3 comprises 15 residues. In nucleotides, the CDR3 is TGTGCCAGTAGTTCACCAGGGGAGGGTAATGAAAAACTGTTTTTT. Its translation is CASSSPGEGNEKLFF.

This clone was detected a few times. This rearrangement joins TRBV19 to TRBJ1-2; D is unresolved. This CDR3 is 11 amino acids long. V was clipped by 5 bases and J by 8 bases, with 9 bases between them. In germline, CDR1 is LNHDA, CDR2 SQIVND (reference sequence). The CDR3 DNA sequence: TGTGCCAGTAGTGGGTGGAACGGCTACACCTTC. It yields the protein CASSGWNGYTF.

The CDR3 here is CASSMGQGGLVAKNIQYF. As DNA, the CDR3 is TGTGCCAGTAGTATGGGACAGGGGGGCCTAGTAGCCAAAAACATTCAGTACTTC. This rearrangement joins TRBV19 to TRBJ2-4; 11 bases line up with TRBD1. The CDR3 consists of 18 residues. Germline assignment: CDR1 LNHDA and CDR2 SQIVND (reference sequence). After removal of 3 bases from V and 0 bases from J, the junction contained 7 bases not matched to a gene. Combining the CDR3 with reference TRBV19 and TRBJ2-4 gives the whole variable domain DGGITQSPKYLFRKEGQNVTLSCEQNLNHDAMYWYRQDPGQGLRLIYYSQIVNDFQKGDIAEGYSVSREKKESFPLTVTSAQKNPTAFYLCASSMGQGGLVAKNIQYFGAGTRLSVL.

CDR3 loop: CASSLLAGEEGQYF. CDR3 nucleotides: TGTGCCAGCAGCTTACTAGCGGGTGAGGAAGGGCAGTACTTC. The chain links TRBV11-1 to TRBJ2-7, with 8 bases lining up with TRBD2. Germline CDR1 and CDR2: SGHAT and FQDESV (reference sequence). V gave up 2 bases and J gave up 9 bases; unmatched junction bases: 9. This CDR3 contains 14 residues.

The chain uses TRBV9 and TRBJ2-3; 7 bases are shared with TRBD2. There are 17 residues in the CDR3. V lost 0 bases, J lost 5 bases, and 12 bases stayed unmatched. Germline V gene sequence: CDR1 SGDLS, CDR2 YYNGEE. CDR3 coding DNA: TGTGCCAGCAGCGTAGTTGGCGGGGGTGCCCTCAGAGATACGCAGTATTTT. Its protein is CASSVVGGGALRDTQYF.

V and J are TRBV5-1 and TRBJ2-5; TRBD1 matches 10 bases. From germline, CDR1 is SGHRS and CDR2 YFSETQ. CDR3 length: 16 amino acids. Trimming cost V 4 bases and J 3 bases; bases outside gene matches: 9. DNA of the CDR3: TGCGCCAGCAGCCGGGGGACCGGGACAGGGGAAGAGACCCAGTACTTC. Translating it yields CASSRGTGTGEETQYF.

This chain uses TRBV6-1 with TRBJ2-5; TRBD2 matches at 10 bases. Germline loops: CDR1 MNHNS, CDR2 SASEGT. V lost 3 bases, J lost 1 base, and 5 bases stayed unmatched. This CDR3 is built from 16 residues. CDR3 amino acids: CASSDLAGVFQETQYF. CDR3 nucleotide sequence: TGTGCCAGCAGTGACCTAGCGGGGGTCTTCCAAGAGACCCAGTACTTC.

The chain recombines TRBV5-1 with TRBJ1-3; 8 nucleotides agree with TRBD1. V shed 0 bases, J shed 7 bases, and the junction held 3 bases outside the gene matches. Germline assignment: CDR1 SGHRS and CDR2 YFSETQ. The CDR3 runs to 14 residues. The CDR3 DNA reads TGCGCCAGCAGCTTGGGACAGGGGAGTAACACCATATATTTT. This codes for CASSLGQGSNTIYF. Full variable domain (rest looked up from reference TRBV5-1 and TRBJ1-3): KAGVTQTPRYLIKTRGQQVTLSCSPISGHRSVSWYQQTPGQGLQFLFEYFSETQRNKGNFPGRFSGRQFSNSRSEMNVSTLELGDSALYLCASSLGQGSNTIYFGEGSWLTVV.

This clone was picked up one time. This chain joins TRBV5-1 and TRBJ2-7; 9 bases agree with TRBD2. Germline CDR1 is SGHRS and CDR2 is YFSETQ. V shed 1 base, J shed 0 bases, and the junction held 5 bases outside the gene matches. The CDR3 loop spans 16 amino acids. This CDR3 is CASSLTGSGGSYEQYF. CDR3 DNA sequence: TGCGCCAGCAGCTTGACAGGTAGCGGGGGCTCCTACGAGCAGTACTTC.

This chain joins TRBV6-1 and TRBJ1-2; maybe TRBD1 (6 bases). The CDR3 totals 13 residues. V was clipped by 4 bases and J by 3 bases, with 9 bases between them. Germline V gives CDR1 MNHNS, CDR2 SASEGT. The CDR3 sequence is CASSAAGDYGYTF. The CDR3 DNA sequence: TGTGCCAGCAGTGCGGCAGGGGACTATGGCTACACCTTC.

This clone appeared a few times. The CDR3 DNA sequence: TGCGCCAGCAGCCCTCCTCTGGGGGGCTACGAGCAGTACTTC. This sequence encodes CASSPPLGGYEQYF. The chain combines TRBV5-1 with TRBJ2-7; TRBD2 might be the D (6 bases). Germline CDR1 SGHRS, CDR2 YFSETQ. Deletions cut 4 bases from V and 3 bases from J, with 14 bases between. This CDR3 spans 14 amino acids. The full variable domain, with the rest looked up from reference TRBV5-1 and TRBJ2-7, is KAGVTQTPRYLIKTRGQQVTLSCSPISGHRSVSWYQQTPGQGLQFLFEYFSETQRNKGNFPGRFSGRQFSNSRSEMNVSTLELGDSALYLCASSPPLGGYEQYFGPGTRLTVT.